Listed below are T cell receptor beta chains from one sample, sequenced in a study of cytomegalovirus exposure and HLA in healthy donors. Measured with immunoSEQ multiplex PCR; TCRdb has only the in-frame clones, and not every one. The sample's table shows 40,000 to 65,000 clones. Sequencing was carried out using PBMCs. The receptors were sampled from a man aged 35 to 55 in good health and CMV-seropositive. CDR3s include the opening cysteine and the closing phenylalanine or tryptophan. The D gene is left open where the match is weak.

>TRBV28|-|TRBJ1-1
TGTGCCAGCAGTTTGCGAGGGGAAGCTTTCTTT
CASSLRGEAFF
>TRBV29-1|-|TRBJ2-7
TGCAGCGTTGCCGGTGGGCAGCATCCTGCCTACGAGCAGTACTTC
CSVAGGQHPAYEQYF
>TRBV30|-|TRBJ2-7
TGTGCCTGGAGTGTCCCATCAACCTACGAGCAGTACTTC
CAWSVPSTYEQYF
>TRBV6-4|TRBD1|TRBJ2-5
TGTGCCAGCTCTCCGGGACAGGGCTCAGAGACCCAGTACTTC
CASSPGQGSETQYF
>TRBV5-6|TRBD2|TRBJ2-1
TGTGCCAGCAGCTTGGAAGGCGGGAGGAACGACAATGAGCAGTTCTTC
CASSLEGGRNDNEQFF
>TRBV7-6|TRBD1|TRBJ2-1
TGTGCCAGCAGCCCAAACAGGGGCAATGAGCAGTTCTTC
CASSPNRGNEQFF
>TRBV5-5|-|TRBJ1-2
TGTGCCAGCAGCTTTACTGGGGCGCGCGGCTATGGCTACACCTTC
CASSFTGARGYGYTF
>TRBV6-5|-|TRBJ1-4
TGTGCCAGCAGTACCTCCAGGGGCCTTAATGAAAAACTGTTTTTT
CASSTSRGLNEKLFF
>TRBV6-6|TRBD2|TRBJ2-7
TGTGCCAGCAGGGGAGGACTAGCGGGAGCCTACGAGCAGTACTTC
CASRGGLAGAYEQYF
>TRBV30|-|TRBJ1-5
TGTGCCTGGAGTGTTTTTGGCAGGGGTGATCAGCCCCAGCATTTT
CAWSVFGRGDQPQHF
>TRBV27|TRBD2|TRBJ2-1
TGTGCCAGCAGTCTTCGGACTAGCGGGTCCTACAATGAGCAGTTCTTC
CASSLRTSGSYNEQFF
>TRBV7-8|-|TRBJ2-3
TGTGCCAGCAGCTTATCCGGCGAGGCCGATACGCAGTATTTT
CASSLSGEADTQYF
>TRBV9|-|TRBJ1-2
TGTGCCAGCAGCGTAGCAGGGCCCGGCTACACCTTC
CASSVAGPGYTF
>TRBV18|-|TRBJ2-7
TGTGCCAGCTCACCACCGGGCCAGAGCTCCTACGAGCAGTACTTC
CASSPPGQSSYEQYF
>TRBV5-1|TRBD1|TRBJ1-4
TGCGCCAGCAGCTTCGGACAGGGGGGTGAAAAACTGTTTTTT
CASSFGQGGEKLFF
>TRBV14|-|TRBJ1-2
TGTGCCAGCAGCGTCGCCCGAGGGGGAGACTATGGCTACACCTTC
CASSVARGGDYGYTF
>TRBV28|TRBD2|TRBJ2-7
TGTGCCAGCAGTTTCGGCGGGAGTGGGTACGAGCAGTACTTC
CASSFGGSGYEQYF
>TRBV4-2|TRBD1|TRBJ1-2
TGTGCCAGCAGCCAAAAGGACAGGGGGTATGATGGCTACACCTTC
CASSQKDRGYDGYTF
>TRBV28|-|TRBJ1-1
TGTGCCAGCTCGGAGGGAAACACTGAAGCTTTCTTT
CASSEGNTEAFF
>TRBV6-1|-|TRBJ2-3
TGTGCCAGCAAGGTCGGGGGACCACAGGATACGCAGTATTTT
CASKVGGPQDTQYF
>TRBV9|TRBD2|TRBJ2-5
TGTGCCAGCAGCGTAGCCCTAGGGACTAGCGGGGGACAAGAGACCCAGTACTTC
CASSVALGTSGGQETQYF
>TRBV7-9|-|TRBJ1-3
TGTGCCAGCAGCTTAGGCAGCTCTGGAAACACCATATATTTT
CASSLGSSGNTIYF
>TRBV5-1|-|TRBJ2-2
TGCGCCAGCAGATATGAGCCCGGGGAGCTGTTTTTT
CASRYEPGELFF